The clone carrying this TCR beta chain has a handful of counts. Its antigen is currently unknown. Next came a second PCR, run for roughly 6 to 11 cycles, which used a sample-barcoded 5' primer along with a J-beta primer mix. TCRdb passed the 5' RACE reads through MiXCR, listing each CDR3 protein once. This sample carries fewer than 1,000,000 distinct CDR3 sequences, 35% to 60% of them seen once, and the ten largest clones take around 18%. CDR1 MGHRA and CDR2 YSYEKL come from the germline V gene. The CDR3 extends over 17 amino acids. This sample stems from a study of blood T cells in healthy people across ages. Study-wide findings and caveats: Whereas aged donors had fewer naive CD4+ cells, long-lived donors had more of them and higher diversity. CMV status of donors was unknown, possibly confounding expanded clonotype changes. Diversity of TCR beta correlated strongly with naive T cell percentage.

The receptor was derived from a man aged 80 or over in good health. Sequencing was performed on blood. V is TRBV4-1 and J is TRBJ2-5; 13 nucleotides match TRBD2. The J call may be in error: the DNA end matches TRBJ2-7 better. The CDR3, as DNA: TGCGCCAGCAGCCAAGCGGGACTAGCGGGATTAGCCTACGAGCAGTACTTC. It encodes CASSQAGLAGLAYEQYF.